These 6 T cell receptor beta chains share one sample of origin, sequenced in a study of blood T cell repertoires in COVID-19. Clones were read by immunoSEQ multiplex PCR, and TCRdb kept only the in-frame ones, dropping some. The sample has some 190,000 clones, around 82% seen once; the top ten hold under 12%. Source material: peripheral blood. The receptor set was obtained from a woman older than 75 with active or convalescent COVID-19.

This chain connects TRBV6-6 to TRBJ1-5, with D unclear. The V end lost 10 bases, the J end lost 2 bases, and 9 bases lay between the germline ends. Per germline, CDR1 MNHNY and CDR2 SVGAGI (reference sequence). The length of the CDR3 is 12 residues. The CDR3 sequence: CATKEGNQPQHF. The CDR3 DNA reads as TGTGCCACCAAAGAGGGCAATCAGCCCCAGCATTTT.

This rearrangement joins TRBV12-3 or TRBV12-4 to TRBJ1-1, with TRBD1 as a possible D gene (5 bases). V lost 9 bases and J 9 bases, leaving 11 bases between the germline ends. CDR3 length equals 10 residues. The CDR3 protein is CASAREKAFF. CDR3 sequence (DNA): TGTGCCAGTGCCAGGGAAAAAGCTTTCTTT.

This chain joins TRBV18 and TRBJ2-3; TRBD1 is a possible D gene (5 bases). Trimming pared 3 bases from V and 6 bases from J, leaving 7 bases between. The CDR3 spans 12 residues. Germline assignment: CDR1 KGHSH and CDR2 LQKENI. The CDR3, as DNA: TGTGCCAGCTCACCCAGACAGGATACGCAGTATTTT. Protein sequence: CASSPRQDTQYF.

The chain couples TRBV6-5 to TRBJ2-1; D is perhaps TRBD2 (6 bases). This CDR3 has 13 residues. Germline CDR1 and CDR2: MNHEY and SVGAGI. V lost 5 bases and J 8 bases, leaving 13 bases between the germline ends. CDR3 loop: CASSRDSPHEQFF. For the CDR3, the DNA is TGTGCCAGCAGTCGGGACTCCCCGCATGAGCAGTTCTTC.

The table lists this clone with a count of one. CDR3 loop: CASTRDGGYTEAFF. DNA for the CDR3: TGCGCCAGCACCCGGGACGGGGGATATACTGAAGCTTTCTTT. V is TRBV5-1 and J is TRBJ1-1, with D maybe TRBD1 (5 bases). Germline CDR1 SGHRS, CDR2 YFSETQ. Trimming took 6 bases from V and 5 from J, leaving 17 bases between them. CDR3 size: 14 residues.

V usage is TRBV28 and J usage is TRBJ1-2; TRBD1 agrees at 7 bases. Trimming at V came to 2 bases and at J to 2 bases, leaving 8 bases not matched to a gene. The germline CDR1 and CDR2 sequences are MDHEN and SYDVKM. The CDR3 contains 16 residues. The CDR3: CASSLLPGTDNYGYTF. The CDR3 bases are TGTGCCAGCAGTTTACTGCCCGGGACAGACAACTATGGCTACACCTTC.